This TCR beta chain was captured in a study of regulatory and conventional T cells in RAG deficiency. Clones were sequenced by immunoSEQ multiplex PCR, and TCRdb holds only the in-frame ones, with some missing. The sample records tens of thousands of clones, roughly 90% being singletons. Study-wide results and limits: Shorter CDR3s in all patient subsets; >90% Treg-Tconv overlap in Omenn.

Comments on this clone: Antigen specificity is unknown.

Germline CDR1 and CDR2: SEHNR and FQNEAQ (reference sequence). Losses at the gene ends were 5 bases for V and 4 bases for J; bases not matched to a gene: 5. This CDR3 has 14 residues. The sample was also linked to a second study, of regulatory T cells. That work contributes: The PCR used 52 TRBV and 13 TRBJ primers.

Sequencing was done on a sample of CD8+ T cells sorted from blood. V and J are TRBV7-9 and TRBJ2-3, with 8 bases matching TRBD2. The receptor was derived from a human donor in good health. CDR3 DNA sequence: TGTGCCAGCAGCCGCGGCGGGGGGTCAGATACGCAGTATTTT. Its translation is CASSRGGGSDTQYF.